This entry lists 21 T cell receptor beta chains sequenced from one sample in a study. MiXCR was run by TCRdb on the RT-PCR reads, yielding one entry per CDR3 protein. Of more than 550,000 distinct CDR3 sequences in the sample, over 12% are singletons; the top ten hold 3.6%. The sample was memory CD4+ T cells from blood. These TCRs come from a female donor in good health, serving as a healthy control.

This chain connects TRBV9 to TRBJ1-5, with D maybe TRBD1 (6 bases). The V and J ends lost 4 bases and 2 bases respectively, with 13 bases between them. CDR1 is SGDLS, CDR2 YYNGEE, per germline. This CDR3 has 15 amino acids. The CDR3 sequence is CASSPGVRGNQPQHF. CDR3 bases: TGTGCCAGCAGCCCAGGGGTGAGGGGCAATCAGCCCCAGCATTTT.

This chain connects TRBV5-4 to TRBJ2-3; possibly TRBD1 for D (6 bases). Trimming removed 4 bases at V and 2 bases at J, with 17 bases between. CDR1 is SGHNT, CDR2 YYREEE, per germline (reference sequence). The CDR3 is 16 residues long. The CDR3 protein is CASSPGGPGDTDTQYF. CDR3 sequence (DNA): TGTGCCAGCAGCCCTGGGGGTCCAGGGGACACAGATACGCAGTATTTT.

In its sample, this clonotype was seen many times. The chain links TRBV7-2 to TRBJ1-6; 10 bases align to TRBD1. Germline assignment: CDR1 SGHTA and CDR2 FQGNSA. After removal of 5 bases from V and 9 bases from J, the junction contained 7 bases not matched to a gene. The CDR3 spans 15 residues. For the CDR3, the DNA is TGTGCCAGCAGCGGGACAGGGGTTGGGAGTTCACCCCTCCACTTT. Translation: CASSGTGVGSSPLHF.

A few counts support this clonotype. This chain links TRBV9 with TRBJ1-2; possible D gene TRBD1, 5 bases. The germline V gene encodes CDR1 SGDLS and CDR2 YYNGEE. CDR3 length equals 14 residues. With 4 bases removed from V and 5 bases from J, the gap between germline ends came to 15 bases. The CDR3 nucleotides read TGTGCCAGCAGCCCTTCAGAGGGGACTTATGGCTACACCTTC. It is translated as CASSPSEGTYGYTF.

This sequence joins TRBV30 and TRBJ2-3; no definite D call. CDR1 and CDR2 from the germline V gene are GTSNPN and SVGIG (reference sequence). This CDR3 region has 13 residues. V was cut by 7 bases and J by 0 bases, with 11 bases left in between. The CDR3 sequence: CAYLGKSTDTQYF. The CDR3 nucleotides are TGTGCCTACCTTGGCAAGAGCACAGATACGCAGTATTTT. The variable domain in full, completed from reference TRBV30 and TRBJ2-3, reads SQTIHQWPATLVQPVGSPLSLECTVEGTSNPNLYWYRQAAGRGLQLLFYSVGIGQISSEVPQNLSASRPQDRQFILSSKKLLLSDSGFYLCAYLGKSTDTQYFGPGTRLTVL.

The table lists this clonotype with many counts. V usage is TRBV29-1 and J usage is TRBJ2-7; the match to TRBD1 covers 7 bases. Trimming removed 6 bases from V and 0 bases from J; junction bases left unmatched: 5. The CDR3 spans 13 residues. Germline CDR1 is SQVTM and CDR2 is ANQGSEA. In nucleotides, the CDR3 is TGCAGCGTAGTGGACAGGACCTCCTACGAGCAGTACTTC. It encodes CSVVDRTSYEQYF.

CDR3 DNA: TGCACCAGCAGCCGAGGAGGCACCACAGATACGCAGTATTTT. This encodes CTSSRGGTTDTQYF. The V call is TRBV1, the J call TRBJ2-3. TRBV1 is a recognized pseudogene. There are 14 residues in the CDR3.

Only a few counts were recorded for this clonotype. The chain carries TRBV5-6 and TRBJ1-4, with unresolved D. The V and J ends lost 1 base and 7 bases respectively, with 5 bases between them. Germline CDR1 SGHDT, CDR2 YYEEEE. This CDR3 contains 12 residues. The CDR3 region is CASSLIGEKLFF. The CDR3 bases are TGTGCCAGCAGCTTGATCGGTGAAAAACTGTTTTTT.

CDR3 coding DNA: TGTGCCAGCTCACCTGGACCTCCCAGGGACGGGGAGCTGTTTTTT. Amino acid sequence: CASSPGPPRDGELFF. The chain employs TRBV18 and TRBJ2-2; TRBD1 is a possible D gene (5 bases). V lost 3 bases and J lost 7, with 15 bases in between. Germline CDR1 and CDR2: KGHSH and LQKENI. CDR3 length: 15 amino acids.

This clonotype showed up just a few times. The chain joins TRBV24-1 to TRBJ2-1, with TRBD2 as a possible D gene (6 bases). The germline V gene encodes CDR1 KGHDR and CDR2 SFDVKD. The length of the CDR3 is 15 residues. The V and J ends lost 7 bases and 2 bases respectively, with 14 bases between them. The CDR3 loop reads CATSDRDLPYNEQFF. CDR3 sequence (DNA): TGTGCCACCAGCGACCGGGACTTACCCTACAATGAGCAGTTCTTC.

This clonotype was counted a few times. The chain uses TRBV12-3 or TRBV12-4 and TRBJ2-7; 15 bases fit TRBD2. The V gene end was trimmed by 5 bases and the J gene end by 8 bases; junction bases not matched to a gene: 10. The CDR3 is 16 amino acids. Here the CDR3 reads CASSPQGTSGGNKQYF. The DNA of the CDR3 is TGTGCCAGCAGTCCCCAAGGGACTAGCGGGGGGAACAAGCAGTACTTC.

The chain couples TRBV7-2 to TRBJ2-7, with D possibly matching TRBD2 (5 bases). V lost 10 bases and J lost 7, with 23 bases in between. The CDR3 is 14 residues long. CDR1 is SGHTA and CDR2 is FQGNSA in the germline V gene. CDR3 residues: CAIFHPRLAWEQYF. CDR3 nucleotides: TGTGCCATCTTCCACCCTCGGCTAGCTTGGGAGCAGTACTTC.

Only a few counts were recorded for this clonotype. The rearrangement links TRBV28 to TRBJ1-6, with D unclear. Germline CDR1 MDHEN, CDR2 SYDVKM. The CDR3 has 16 amino acids. V lost 2 bases, J lost 8 bases, and 16 bases lay in between. CDR3: CASSLKQTNPDSPLHF. In DNA form, the CDR3 reads TGTGCCAGCAGTTTAAAGCAGACGAACCCGGATTCACCCCTCCACTTT. Full variable domain (remainder filled in from reference TRBV28 and TRBJ1-6): DVKVTQSSRYLVKRTGEKVFLECVQDMDHENMFWYRQDPGLGLRLIYFSYDVKMKEKGDIPEGYSVSREKKERFSLILESASTNQTSMYLCASSLKQTNPDSPLHFGNGTRLTVT.

In its sample, this clonotype was seen many times. The CDR3 loop reads CSASDVAVGTEAFF. CDR3 DNA: TGCAGTGCTAGCGATGTGGCAGTAGGTACTGAAGCTTTCTTT. This rearrangement joins TRBV20-1 to TRBJ1-1, with D uncertain. Trimming stripped 3 bases from V and 5 bases from J, with 16 bases between. Per the germline V gene, CDR1 is DFQATT and CDR2 is SNEGSKA (reference sequence). This CDR3 spans 14 amino acids.

This clonotype appeared a few times. The genes are TRBV5-6 and TRBJ2-4; TRBD1 matches 7 bases. The CDR3 is 13 amino acids. V dropped 2 bases and J dropped 6; count of bases not matched to a gene: 2. Germline lookup yields CDR1 SGHDT and CDR2 YYEEEE. In nucleotides, the CDR3 is TGTGCCAGCAGCTTCCGGGACAGAAACATTCAGTACTTC. Translated, it gives CASSFRDRNIQYF.

This clonotype was counted ten times or more. V and J are TRBV6-5 and TRBJ2-5, with TRBD1 matching 9 bases. The CDR3 covers 16 residues. Trimming took 6 bases from V and 5 from J; bases not matched to a gene: 13. Germline loops: CDR1 MNHEY, CDR2 SVGAGI. The CDR3 protein is CASSQTPGTGTETQYF. The CDR3, as DNA: TGTGCCAGCAGCCAAACCCCCGGGACAGGGACGGAGACCCAGTACTTC.

In its sample, this clonotype was seen many times. The genes are TRBV20-1 and TRBJ1-1; no definite D call. The V and J ends lost 1 base and 0 bases respectively, with 9 bases between them. CDR3 length equals 14 residues. Germline V CDR1 and CDR2: DFQATT, SNEGSKA (reference sequence). Here the CDR3 DNA reads TGCAGTGCTAGAGGTTCGGTGGTGAACACTGAAGCTTTCTTT. Translated: CSARGSVVNTEAFF.

The chain's CDR3 is CASSQGGGISYNEQFF. The CDR3 DNA reads TGTGCCAGCAGCCAGGGTGGGGGTATCTCCTACAATGAGCAGTTCTTC. The chain combines TRBV7-2 with TRBJ2-1, with D possibly called TRBD1 or TRBD2 (5 bases each). Deletions cut 5 bases from V and 0 bases from J, with 14 bases between. The CDR3 spans 16 residues. CDR1 is SGHTA, CDR2 FQGNSA, per germline.

This clonotype was counted many times. The chain employs TRBV5-5 and TRBJ1-5, with D possibly matching TRBD1 (6 bases). The germline V gene has CDR1 SGHKS and CDR2 YYEKEE (reference sequence). CDR3 length: 17 amino acids. V was clipped by 4 bases and J by 0 bases, with 17 bases between them. The CDR3 loop is CASSAATGSYSNQPQHF. The CDR3 DNA reads as TGTGCCAGCAGCGCGGCGACAGGATCCTATAGCAATCAGCCCCAGCATTTT.

J is TRBJ2-1 and V is TRBV7-9; the D gene could be TRBD1 or TRBD2 (7 bases each). In germline, CDR1 is SEHNR, CDR2 FQNEAQ (reference sequence). V was shortened by 4 bases and J by 3 bases, with 19 bases between the two germline ends. The CDR3 is 17 amino acids. In nucleotides, the CDR3 is TGTGCCAGCAGCTCCCCCGAGGGCAGGGGGGGCTACAATGAGCAGTTCTTC. As protein: CASSSPEGRGGYNEQFF. Filled out from reference TRBV7-9 and TRBJ2-1, the complete variable domain reads DTGVSQNPRHKITKRGQNVTFRCDPISEHNRLYWYRQTLGQGPEFLTYFQNEAQLEKSRLLSDRFSAERPKGSFSTLEIQRTEQGDSAMYLCASSSPEGRGGYNEQFFGPGTRLTVL.

This clonotype was counted at least ten times. V and J are TRBV20-1 and TRBJ2-7; TRBD1 matches at 11 bases. Per germline, CDR1 DFQATT and CDR2 SNEGSKA (reference sequence). V was clipped by 3 bases and J by 6 bases; unmatched bases: 4. This CDR3 has 13 residues. This chain's CDR3 is CSASWTGGSEQYF. DNA for the CDR3: TGCAGTGCTAGCTGGACAGGGGGCTCCGAGCAGTACTTC.